Below, 8 T cell receptor beta chains from the same sample are listed, as sequenced in a study of CD8 T cells in ankylosing spondylitis. TCRdb reprocessed the 5' RACE reads with MiXCR, giving one entry per CDR3 protein. The sample includes 300,000 to 350,000 distinct CDR3 sequences, roughly 20% seen only once; the top ten take 3% to 4%. Sequencing was carried out using blood, either unsorted or a sorted T cell fraction (not recorded which). The origin of the receptors is a female donor with ankylosing spondylitis or in good health (not recorded which).

This clonotype has a handful of counts. The chain carries TRBV18 and TRBJ1-1; D call uncertain. V was cut by 1 base and J by 5 bases, with 5 bases left in between. The CDR3 spans 12 residues. Germline-derived CDR1 and CDR2 are KGHSH and LQKENI. As DNA, the CDR3 is TGTGCCAGCTCACCACTTACAACTGAAGCTTTCTTT. This codes for CASSPLTTEAFF.

This clonotype has only a few counts. The rearrangement links TRBV6-1 to TRBJ2-5, with D perhaps being TRBD1 or TRBD2 (5 bases each). Germline values: CDR1 MNHNS, CDR2 SASEGT. The CDR3 has 14 residues. Trimming took 5 bases from V and 0 from J, leaving 10 bases between them. For the CDR3, the DNA is TGTGCCAGCAGTCAACCGGGACACCAAGAGACCCAGTACTTC. Translating gives CASSQPGHQETQYF.

The chain links TRBV7-2 to TRBJ2-5; D gene uncertain. Trimming removed 3 bases at V and 4 bases at J, with 15 bases between. The CDR3 is 15 residues long. The germline CDR1 and CDR2 sequences are SGHTA and FQGNSA. In nucleotides, the CDR3 is TGTGCCAGCAGCTTGCAAAGGGCCAACGGAGAGACCCAGTACTTC. It translates to CASSLQRANGETQYF. Looking up the rest from reference TRBV7-2 and TRBJ2-5 gives the full variable domain: GAGVSQSPSNKVTEKGKDVELRCDPISGHTALYWYRQSLGQGLEFLIYFQGNSAPDKSGLPSDRFSAERTGGSVSTLTIQRTQQEDSAVYLCASSLQRANGETQYFGPGTRLLVL.

This clonotype was observed at least ten times. The chain has TRBV29-1 and TRBJ1-5; unclear D gene. Germline CDR1 is SQVTM and CDR2 is ANQGSEA. CDR3 size: 13 residues. Trimming cost V 7 bases and J 0 bases, with 10 bases left between them. The CDR3 nucleotides are TGCAGCGCGAGTCTGGATAGCAATCAGCCCCAGCATTTT. This encodes CSASLDSNQPQHF.

The CDR3 DNA reads as TGCAGTGCGGGCGACAGGGCAAATCAGCCCCAGCATTTT. It codes for CSAGDRANQPQHF. This chain links TRBV20-1 with TRBJ1-5, with 7 nucleotides matching TRBD1. V lost 6 bases to trimming and J lost 4 bases; unmatched junction nucleotides: 6. CDR1 and CDR2 (germline): DFQATT, SNEGSKA (reference sequence). The CDR3 contains 13 residues.

This clonotype was recorded a few times. DNA of the CDR3: TGTGCCAGCAGTTACGCCAGAAATCCTCCCTACGAGCAGTACTTC. It encodes CASSYARNPPYEQYF. This sequence joins TRBV6-2 or TRBV6-3 and TRBJ2-7; D unresolved. The length of the CDR3 is 15 residues. V was shortened by 2 bases and J by 2 bases, with 13 bases between the two germline ends. Germline CDR1 reads MNHEY; CDR2 reads SVGEGT.

This chain connects TRBV11-2 to TRBJ2-4; no clear D. Germline CDR1 SGHAT, CDR2 FQNNGV. Trimming stripped 4 bases from V and 0 bases from J, with 10 bases between. The CDR3 runs 15 residues. CDR3 region: CASSSHSLAKNIQYF. In nucleotides, the CDR3 is TGTGCCAGCAGCTCACACTCCCTAGCCAAAAACATTCAGTACTTC.

The CDR3 coding sequence is TGTGCCAGCAGTTTATCGGGCTTAGGCTTCTACGAGCAGTACTTC. Translating it yields CASSLSGLGFYEQYF. This chain connects TRBV27 to TRBJ2-7, with D unresolved. Trimming pared 0 bases from V and 3 bases from J, leaving 12 bases between. Germline V gene lookup returns CDR1 MNHEY and CDR2 SMNVEV (reference sequence). The CDR3 has 15 residues.